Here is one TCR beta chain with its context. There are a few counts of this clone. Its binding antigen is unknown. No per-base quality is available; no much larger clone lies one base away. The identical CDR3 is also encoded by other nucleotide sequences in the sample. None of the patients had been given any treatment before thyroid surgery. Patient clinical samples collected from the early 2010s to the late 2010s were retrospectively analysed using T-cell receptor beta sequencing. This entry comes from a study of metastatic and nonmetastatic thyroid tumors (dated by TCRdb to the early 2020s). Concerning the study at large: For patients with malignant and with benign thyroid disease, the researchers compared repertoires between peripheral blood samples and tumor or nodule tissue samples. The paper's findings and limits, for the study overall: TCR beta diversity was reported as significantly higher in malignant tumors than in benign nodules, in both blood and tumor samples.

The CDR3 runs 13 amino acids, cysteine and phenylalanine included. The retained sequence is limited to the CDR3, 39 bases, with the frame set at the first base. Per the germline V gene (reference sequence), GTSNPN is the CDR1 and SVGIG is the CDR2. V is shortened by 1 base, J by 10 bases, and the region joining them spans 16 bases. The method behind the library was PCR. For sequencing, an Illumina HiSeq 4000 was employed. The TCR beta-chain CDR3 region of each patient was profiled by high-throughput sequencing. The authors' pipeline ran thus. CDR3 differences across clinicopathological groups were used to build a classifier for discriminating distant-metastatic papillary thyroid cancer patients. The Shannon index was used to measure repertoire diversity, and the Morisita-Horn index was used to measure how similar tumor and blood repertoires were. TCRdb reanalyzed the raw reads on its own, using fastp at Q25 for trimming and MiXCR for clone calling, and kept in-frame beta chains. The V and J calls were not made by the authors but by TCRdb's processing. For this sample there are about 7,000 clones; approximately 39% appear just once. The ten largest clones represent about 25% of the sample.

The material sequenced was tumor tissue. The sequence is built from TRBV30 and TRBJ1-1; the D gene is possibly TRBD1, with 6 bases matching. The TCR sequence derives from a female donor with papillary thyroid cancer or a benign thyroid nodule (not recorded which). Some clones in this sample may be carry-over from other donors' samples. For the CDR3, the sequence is CAWSADGEGGAFF. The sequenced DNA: TGTGCCTGGAGTGCGGACGGGGAGGGGGGAGCTTTCTTT.